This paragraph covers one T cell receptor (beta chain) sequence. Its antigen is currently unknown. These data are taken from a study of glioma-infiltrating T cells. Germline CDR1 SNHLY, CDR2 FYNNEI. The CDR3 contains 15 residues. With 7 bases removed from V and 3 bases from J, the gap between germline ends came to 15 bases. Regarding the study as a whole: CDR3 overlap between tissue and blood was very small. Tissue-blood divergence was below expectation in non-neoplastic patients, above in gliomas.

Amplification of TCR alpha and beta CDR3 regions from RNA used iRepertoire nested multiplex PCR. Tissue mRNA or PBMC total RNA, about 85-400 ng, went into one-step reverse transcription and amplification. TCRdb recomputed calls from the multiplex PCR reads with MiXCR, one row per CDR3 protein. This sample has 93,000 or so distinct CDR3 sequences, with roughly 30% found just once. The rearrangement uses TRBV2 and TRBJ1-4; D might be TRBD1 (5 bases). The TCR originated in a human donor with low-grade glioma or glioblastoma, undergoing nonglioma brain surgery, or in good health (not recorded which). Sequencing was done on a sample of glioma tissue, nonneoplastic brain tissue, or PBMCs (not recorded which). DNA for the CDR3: TGTGCCAGCAAGGAGGAGAGCAGGGCTAATGAAAAACTGTTTTTT. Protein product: CASKEESRANEKLFF.